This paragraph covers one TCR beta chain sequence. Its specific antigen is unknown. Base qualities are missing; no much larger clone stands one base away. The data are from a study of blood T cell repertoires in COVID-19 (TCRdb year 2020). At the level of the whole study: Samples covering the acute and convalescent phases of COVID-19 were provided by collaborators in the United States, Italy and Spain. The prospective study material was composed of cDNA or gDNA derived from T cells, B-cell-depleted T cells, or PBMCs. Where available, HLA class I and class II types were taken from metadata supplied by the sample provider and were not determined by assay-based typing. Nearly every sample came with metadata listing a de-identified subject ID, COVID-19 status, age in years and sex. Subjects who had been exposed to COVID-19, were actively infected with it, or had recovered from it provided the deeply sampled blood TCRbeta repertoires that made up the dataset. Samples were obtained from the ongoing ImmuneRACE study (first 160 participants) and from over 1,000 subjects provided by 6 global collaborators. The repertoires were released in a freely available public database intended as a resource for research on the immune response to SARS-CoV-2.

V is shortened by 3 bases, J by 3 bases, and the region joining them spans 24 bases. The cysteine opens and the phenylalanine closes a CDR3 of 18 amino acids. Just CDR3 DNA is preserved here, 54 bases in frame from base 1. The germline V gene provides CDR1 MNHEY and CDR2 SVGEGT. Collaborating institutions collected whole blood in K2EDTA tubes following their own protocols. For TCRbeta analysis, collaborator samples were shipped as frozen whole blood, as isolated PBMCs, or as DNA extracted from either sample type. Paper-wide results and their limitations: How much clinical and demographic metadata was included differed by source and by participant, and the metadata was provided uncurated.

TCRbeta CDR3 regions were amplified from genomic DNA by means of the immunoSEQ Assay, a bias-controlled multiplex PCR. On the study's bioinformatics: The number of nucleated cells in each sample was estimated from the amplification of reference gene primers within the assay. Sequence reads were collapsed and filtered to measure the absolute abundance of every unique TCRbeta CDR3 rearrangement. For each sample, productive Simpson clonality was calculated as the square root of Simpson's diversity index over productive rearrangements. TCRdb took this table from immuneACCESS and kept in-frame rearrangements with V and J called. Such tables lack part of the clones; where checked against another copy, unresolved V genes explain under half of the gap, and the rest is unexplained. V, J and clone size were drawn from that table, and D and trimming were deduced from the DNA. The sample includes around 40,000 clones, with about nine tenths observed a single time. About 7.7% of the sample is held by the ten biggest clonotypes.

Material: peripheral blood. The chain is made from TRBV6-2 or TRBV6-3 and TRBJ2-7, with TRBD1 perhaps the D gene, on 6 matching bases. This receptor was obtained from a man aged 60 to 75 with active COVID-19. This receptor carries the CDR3 CASSYSGLLRDTFYEQYF. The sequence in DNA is TGTGCCAGCAGTTATTCGGGTTTACTAAGGGACACCTTCTACGAGCAGTACTTC.